The clone carrying this T cell receptor (beta chain) was detected only once. Single viable CD3+CD4+CD8-CD45RO+ cells were sorted as the memory CD4+ T cells. Trimming took 7 bases from V and 4 from J, leaving 13 bases between them. CDR1 MNHEY and CDR2 SVGAGI come from the germline V gene. The CDR3 spans 13 residues. This sample is part of a study of memory CD4+ T cells and cytomegalovirus serostatus. Data came from immunoSEQ multiplex PCR; TCRdb stores just in-frame clones and leaves some out. The data hold about 38,000 clones, with 79% observed a single time. Sequenced material: memory CD4+ T cells from blood. The rearrangement joins TRBV6-5 to TRBJ1-1; D gene unclear. The receptor was derived from an adult in good health and CMV-seropositive. CDR3 nucleotides: TGTGCCAGCATCCACTCTGGTGCCACTGAAGCTTTCTTT. Translating it yields CASIHSGATEAFF.